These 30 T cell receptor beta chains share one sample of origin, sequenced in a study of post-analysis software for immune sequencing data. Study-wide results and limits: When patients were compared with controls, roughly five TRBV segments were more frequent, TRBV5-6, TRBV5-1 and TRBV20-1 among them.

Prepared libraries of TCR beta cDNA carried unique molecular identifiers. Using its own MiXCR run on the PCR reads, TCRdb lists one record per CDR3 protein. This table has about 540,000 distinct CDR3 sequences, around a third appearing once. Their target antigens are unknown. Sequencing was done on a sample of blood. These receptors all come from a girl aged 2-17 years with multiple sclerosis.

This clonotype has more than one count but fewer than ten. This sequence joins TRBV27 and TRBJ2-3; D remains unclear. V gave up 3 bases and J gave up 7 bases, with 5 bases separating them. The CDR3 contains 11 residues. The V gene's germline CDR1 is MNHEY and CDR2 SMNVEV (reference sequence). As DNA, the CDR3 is TGTGCCAGCAGTTTCCAGTATACGCAGTATTTT. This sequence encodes CASSFQYTQYF.

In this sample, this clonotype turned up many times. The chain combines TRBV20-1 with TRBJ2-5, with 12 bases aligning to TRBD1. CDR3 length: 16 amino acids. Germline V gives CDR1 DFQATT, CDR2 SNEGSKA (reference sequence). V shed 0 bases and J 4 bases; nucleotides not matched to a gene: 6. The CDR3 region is CSARDLRDRGRETQYF. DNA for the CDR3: TGCAGTGCTAGAGATCTACGGGACAGGGGGCGAGAGACCCAGTACTTC.

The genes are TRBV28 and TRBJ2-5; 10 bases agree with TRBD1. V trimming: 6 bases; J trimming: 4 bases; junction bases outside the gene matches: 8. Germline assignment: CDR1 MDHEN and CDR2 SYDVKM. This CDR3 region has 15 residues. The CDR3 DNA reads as TGTGCCAGCAGCTACGTGGACAGGGGGTCAGAGACCCAGTACTTC. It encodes CASSYVDRGSETQYF.

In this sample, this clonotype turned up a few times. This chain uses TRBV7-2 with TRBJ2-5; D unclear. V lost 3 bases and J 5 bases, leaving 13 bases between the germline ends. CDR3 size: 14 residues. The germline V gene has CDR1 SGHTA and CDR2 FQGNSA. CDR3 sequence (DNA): TGTGCCAGCAGCTTTGGAAGTTATCGGGAGACCCAGTACTTC. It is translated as CASSFGSYRETQYF.

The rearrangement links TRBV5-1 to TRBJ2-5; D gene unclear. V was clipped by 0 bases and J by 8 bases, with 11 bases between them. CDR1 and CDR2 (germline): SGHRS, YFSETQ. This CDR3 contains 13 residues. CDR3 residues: CASSLVSDHTQYF. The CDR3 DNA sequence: TGCGCCAGCAGCTTGGTCTCGGACCATACCCAGTACTTC.

Here the CDR3 DNA reads TGTGCCACCAGTGTTACAGGGGGTGGTTTTAATGAGCAGTTCTTC. It specifies CATSVTGGGFNEQFF. The gene calls are TRBV24-1 and TRBJ2-1; 8 positions match TRBD1. Germline values: CDR1 KGHDR, CDR2 SFDVKD. V dropped 5 bases and J dropped 7; count of bases not matched to a gene: 9. This CDR3 comprises 15 residues.

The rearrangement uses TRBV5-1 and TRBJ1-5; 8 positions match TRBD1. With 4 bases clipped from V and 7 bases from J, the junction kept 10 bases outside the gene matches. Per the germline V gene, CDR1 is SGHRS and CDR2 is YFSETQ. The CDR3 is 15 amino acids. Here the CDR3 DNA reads TGCGCCAGCAGCCTGACACCGACAGGGGAACAGCCCCAGCATTTT. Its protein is CASSLTPTGEQPQHF.

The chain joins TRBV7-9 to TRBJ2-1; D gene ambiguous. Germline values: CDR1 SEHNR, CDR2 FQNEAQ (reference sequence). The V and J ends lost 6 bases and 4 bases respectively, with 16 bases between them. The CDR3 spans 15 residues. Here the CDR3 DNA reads TGTGCCAGCAGGGCTGACACGGCAAGGTACAATGAGCAGTTCTTC. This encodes CASRADTARYNEQFF.

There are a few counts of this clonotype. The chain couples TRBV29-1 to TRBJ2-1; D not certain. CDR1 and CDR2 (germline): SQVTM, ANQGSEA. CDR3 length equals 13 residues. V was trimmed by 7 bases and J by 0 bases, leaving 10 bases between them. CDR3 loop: CSAQTSSYNEQFF. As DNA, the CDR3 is TGCAGCGCCCAGACGAGCTCCTACAATGAGCAGTTCTTC.

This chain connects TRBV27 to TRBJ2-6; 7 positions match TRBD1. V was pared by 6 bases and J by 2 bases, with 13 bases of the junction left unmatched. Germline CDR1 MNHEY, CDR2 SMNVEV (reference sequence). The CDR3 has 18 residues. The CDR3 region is CASSLGPLTGAGANVLTF. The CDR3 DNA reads TGTGCCAGCAGCTTAGGGCCGCTCACAGGGGCTGGGGCCAACGTCCTGACTTTC.

For the CDR3, the DNA is TGTGCCAGCAGCCACAGAGTCCAAGAGACCCAGTACTTC. It translates to CASSHRVQETQYF. The chain is built from TRBV7-9 and TRBJ2-5; D gene ambiguous. The CDR3 is 13 residues long. Per germline, CDR1 SEHNR and CDR2 FQNEAQ (reference sequence). V dropped 5 bases and J dropped 1 base, with 8 bases sitting between them.

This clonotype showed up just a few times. This CDR3 reads CASSLWGGPREQYF. CDR3 coding DNA: TGCGCCAGCAGCTTGTGGGGGGGCCCTCGCGAGCAGTACTTC. The V call is TRBV5-1, the J call TRBJ2-7; D perhaps matches TRBD2 (7 bases). This CDR3 is built from 14 residues. Deletions cut 1 base from V and 6 bases from J, with 14 bases between. Germline V gene sequence: CDR1 SGHRS, CDR2 YFSETQ.

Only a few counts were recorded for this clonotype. The CDR3 loop is CATSRDRTSGVNAWETQYF. Written as DNA, the CDR3 is TGTGCCACCAGCAGAGATCGGACTAGCGGGGTTAACGCTTGGGAGACCCAGTACTTC. This sequence joins TRBV15 and TRBJ2-5, with 12 bases identical to TRBD2. Germline V gene data show CDR1 as LNHNV and CDR2 as YYDKDF (reference sequence). The CDR3 runs 19 residues. V was pared by 0 bases and J by 5 bases, with 13 bases of the junction left unmatched.

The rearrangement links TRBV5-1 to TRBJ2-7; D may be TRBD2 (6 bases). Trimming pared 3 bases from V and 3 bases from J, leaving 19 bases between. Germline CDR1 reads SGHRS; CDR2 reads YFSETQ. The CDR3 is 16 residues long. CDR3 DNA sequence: TGCGCCAGCAGCTCCTCACCGGGAGACGGAGTCTACGAGCAGTACTTC. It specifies CASSSSPGDGVYEQYF.

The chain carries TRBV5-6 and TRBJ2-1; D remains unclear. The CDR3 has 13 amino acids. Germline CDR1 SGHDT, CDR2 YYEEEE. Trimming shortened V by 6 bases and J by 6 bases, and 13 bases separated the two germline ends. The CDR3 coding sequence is TGTGCCAGCACCTTCCGAAGGCCCAATGAGCAGTTCTTC. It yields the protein CASTFRRPNEQFF. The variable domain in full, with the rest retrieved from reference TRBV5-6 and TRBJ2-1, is DAGVTQSPTHLIKTRGQQVTLRCSPKSGHDTVSWYQQALGQGPQFIFQYYEEEERQRGNFPDRFSGHQFPNYSSELNVNALLLGDSALYLCASTFRRPNEQFFGPGTRLTVL.

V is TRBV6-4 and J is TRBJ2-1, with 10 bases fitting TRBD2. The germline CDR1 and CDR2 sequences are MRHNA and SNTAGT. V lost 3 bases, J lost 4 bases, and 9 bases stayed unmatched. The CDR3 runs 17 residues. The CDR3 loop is CASSEKTGLAAYNEQFF. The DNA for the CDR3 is TGTGCCAGCAGTGAGAAAACCGGACTAGCGGCTTACAATGAGCAGTTCTTC.

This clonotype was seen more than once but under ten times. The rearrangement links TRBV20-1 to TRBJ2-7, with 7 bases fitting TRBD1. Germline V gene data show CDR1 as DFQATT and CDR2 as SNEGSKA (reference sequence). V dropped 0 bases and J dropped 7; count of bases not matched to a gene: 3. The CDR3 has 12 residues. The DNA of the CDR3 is TGCAGTGCTAGAGAGGGACAGAGTGAGCAGTACTTC. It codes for CSAREGQSEQYF.

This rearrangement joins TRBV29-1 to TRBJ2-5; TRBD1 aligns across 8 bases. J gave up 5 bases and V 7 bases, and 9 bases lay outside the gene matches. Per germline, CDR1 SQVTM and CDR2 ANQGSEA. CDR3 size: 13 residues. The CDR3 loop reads CSAGQGPGETQYF. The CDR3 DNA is TGCAGCGCCGGACAGGGTCCGGGGGAGACCCAGTACTTC.

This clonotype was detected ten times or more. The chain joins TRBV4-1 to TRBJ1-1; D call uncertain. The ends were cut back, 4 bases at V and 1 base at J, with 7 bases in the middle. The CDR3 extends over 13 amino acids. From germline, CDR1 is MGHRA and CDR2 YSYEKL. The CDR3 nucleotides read TGCGCCAGCAGCCCTTTGGGGAACACTGAAGCTTTCTTT. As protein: CASSPLGNTEAFF.

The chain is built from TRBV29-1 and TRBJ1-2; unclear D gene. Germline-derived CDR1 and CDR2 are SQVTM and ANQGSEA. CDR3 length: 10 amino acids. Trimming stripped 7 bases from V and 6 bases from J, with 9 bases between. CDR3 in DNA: TGCAGCGCCCGACGGGATGGCTACACCTTC. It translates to CSARRDGYTF.

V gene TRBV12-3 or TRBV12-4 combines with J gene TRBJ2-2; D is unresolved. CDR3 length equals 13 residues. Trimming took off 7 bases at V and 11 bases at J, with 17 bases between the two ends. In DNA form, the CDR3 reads TGTGCCAGCACCTGGGGTTTCCCGAGAGAGCTGTTTTTT. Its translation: CASTWGFPRELFF.

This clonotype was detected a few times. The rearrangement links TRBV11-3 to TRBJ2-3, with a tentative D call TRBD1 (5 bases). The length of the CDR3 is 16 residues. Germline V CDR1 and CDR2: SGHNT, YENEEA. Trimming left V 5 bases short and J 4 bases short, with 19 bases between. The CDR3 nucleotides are TGTGCCAGCAGCCCCGGTGGGGTGGGGCGCGCAGATACGCAGTATTTT. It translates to CASSPGGVGRADTQYF.

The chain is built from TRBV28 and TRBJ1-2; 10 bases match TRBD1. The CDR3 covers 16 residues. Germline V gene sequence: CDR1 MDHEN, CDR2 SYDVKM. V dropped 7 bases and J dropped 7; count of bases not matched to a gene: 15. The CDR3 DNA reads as TGTGCCAGCACTTCCCGGAAGATAGGGACAGGGGCTGGCTACACCTTC. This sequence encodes CASTSRKIGTGAGYTF.

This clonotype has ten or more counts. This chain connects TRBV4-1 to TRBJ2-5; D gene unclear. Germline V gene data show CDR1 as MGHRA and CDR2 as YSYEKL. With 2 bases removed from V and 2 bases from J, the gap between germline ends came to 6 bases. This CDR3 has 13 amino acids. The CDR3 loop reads CASSQQSQETQYF. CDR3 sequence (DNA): TGCGCCAGCAGCCAACAGTCACAAGAGACCCAGTACTTC.

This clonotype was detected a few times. The DNA of the CDR3 is TGTGCCAGCAGCTGGGGGACTCCCTACGAGCAGTACTTC. This sequence encodes CASSWGTPYEQYF. The chain carries TRBV7-9 and TRBJ2-7; a weak D match, TRBD2 (6 bases). The germline V gene has CDR1 SEHNR and CDR2 FQNEAQ (reference sequence). V lost 4 bases and J 2 bases, leaving 9 bases between the germline ends. The CDR3 spans 13 residues. The complete variable domain, with remaining parts taken from reference TRBV7-9 and TRBJ2-7, reads DTGVSQNPRHKITKRGQNVTFRCDPISEHNRLYWYRQTLGQGPEFLTYFQNEAQLEKSRLLSDRFSAERPKGSFSTLEIQRTEQGDSAMYLCASSWGTPYEQYFGPGTRLTVT.

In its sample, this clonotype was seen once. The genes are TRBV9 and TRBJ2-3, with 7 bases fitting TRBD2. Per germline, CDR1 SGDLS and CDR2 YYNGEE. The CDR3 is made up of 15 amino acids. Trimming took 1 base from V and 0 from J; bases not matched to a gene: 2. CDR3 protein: CASSVRGDSTDTQYF. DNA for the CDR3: TGTGCCAGCAGCGTACGGGGGGACAGCACAGATACGCAGTATTTT.

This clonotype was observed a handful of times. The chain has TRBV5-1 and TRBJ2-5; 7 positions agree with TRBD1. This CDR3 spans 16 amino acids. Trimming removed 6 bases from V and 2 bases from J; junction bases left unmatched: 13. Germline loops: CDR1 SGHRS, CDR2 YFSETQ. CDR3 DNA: TGCGCCAGCAAGAGGTCGCCGGGACAGTTTCAAGAGACCCAGTACTTC. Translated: CASKRSPGQFQETQYF.

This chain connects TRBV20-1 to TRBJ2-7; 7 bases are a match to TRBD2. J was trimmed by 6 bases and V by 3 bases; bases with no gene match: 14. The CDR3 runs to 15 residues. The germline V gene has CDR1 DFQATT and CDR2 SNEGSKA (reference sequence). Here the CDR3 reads CSASPLSAGVAEQYF. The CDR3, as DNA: TGCAGTGCTAGCCCACTGTCCGCGGGGGTCGCCGAGCAGTACTTC.

CDR3 residues: CASSQEGTSETQYF. The DNA for the CDR3 is TGTGCCAGCAGCCAGGAAGGGACTAGCGAAACGCAGTATTTT. The chain has TRBV3-1 and TRBJ2-3; 10 nucleotides align to TRBD2. The V and J ends lost 3 bases and 9 bases, in that order; junction bases with no gene match: 6. The CDR3 contains 14 residues. Germline V gives CDR1 LGHDT, CDR2 YNNKEL (reference sequence).

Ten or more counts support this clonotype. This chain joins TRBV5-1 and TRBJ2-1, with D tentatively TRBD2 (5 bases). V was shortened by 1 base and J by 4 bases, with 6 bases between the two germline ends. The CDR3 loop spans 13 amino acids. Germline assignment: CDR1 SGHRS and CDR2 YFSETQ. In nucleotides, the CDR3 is TGCGCCAGCAGCTTGACGGGGTACAATGAGCAGTTCTTC. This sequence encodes CASSLTGYNEQFF.